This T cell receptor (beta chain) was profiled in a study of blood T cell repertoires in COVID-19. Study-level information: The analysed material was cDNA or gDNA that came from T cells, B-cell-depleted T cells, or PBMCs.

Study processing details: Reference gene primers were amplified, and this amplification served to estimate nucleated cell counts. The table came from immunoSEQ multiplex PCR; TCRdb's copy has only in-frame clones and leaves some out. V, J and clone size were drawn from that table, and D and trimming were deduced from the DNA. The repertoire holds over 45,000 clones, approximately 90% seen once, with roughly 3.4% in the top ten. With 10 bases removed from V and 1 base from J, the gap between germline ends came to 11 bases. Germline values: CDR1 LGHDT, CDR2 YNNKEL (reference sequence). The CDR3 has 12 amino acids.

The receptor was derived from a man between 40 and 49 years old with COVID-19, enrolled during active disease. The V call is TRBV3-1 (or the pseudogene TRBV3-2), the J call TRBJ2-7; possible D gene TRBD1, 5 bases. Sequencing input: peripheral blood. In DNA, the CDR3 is TGTGCCACCTCAACAGGATCCTACGAGCAGTACTTC. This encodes CATSTGSYEQYF.